The clone carrying this T cell receptor beta chain was found many times. Its cognate antigen is unknown. The data were obtained in a study of quantifying T cell responses using KT2 cells. Background on the study: TCR alpha and beta constant-region primers primed reverse transcription of RNA.

The sample is PBMC spiked with counted cells of clone KT2. The cDNA 3' end received a ligated oligonucleotide with a UMI. An equimolar mix of RC1.1 and RC1.2 primed the beta chain across TRBC1 and TRBC2. TCRdb independently ran MiXCR on the UMI-ligation and nested PCR reads; one entry per CDR3 protein. Here the sample spans 25,000 to 40,000 distinct CDR3 sequences, under 13% being singletons. Whole-study results and caveats: KT2 clone alpha and beta sequence counts scaled linearly with input KT2 cell number.

Sequencing was performed on PBMCs spiked with cells of the T cell clone KT2. The receptor comes from a human donor.

The DNA of the CDR3 is TGTGCCACCCAGCCTAGACAGGGCCGATTGAACACTGAAGCTTTCTTT. It codes for CATQPRQGRLNTEAFF. V gene TRBV6-2 or TRBV6-3 combines with J gene TRBJ1-1; 7 bases fit TRBD1. The V gene's germline CDR1 is MNHEY and CDR2 SVGEGT. This CDR3 has 16 residues. The V segment lost 10 bases and the J segment 0 bases; nucleotides outside the gene matches: 14.